The rows below give T cell receptor beta chains drawn from one sample of a study of blood T cell repertoires in COVID-19. The data were produced by immunoSEQ multiplex PCR, yet TCRdb's version contains in-frame clones alone and is incomplete. The sample lists some 190,000 clones; about 84% were seen once. What was sequenced was peripheral blood. Receptors were obtained from a woman aged 80 or over with COVID-19, enrolled during active disease. Both conserved end residues are trimmed from each CDR3. Fields, in order: J gene, V gene, CDR3 protein.

>TRBJ1-2|TRBV15
ATSRASRGDAGGYT
>TRBJ2-5|TRBV5-6
ASSLIGRRGGTQETQY
>TRBJ2-4|TRBV1
TSPPSGTKNIQY
>TRBJ1-1|TRBV10-3
AISEPGGGVTEAF
>TRBJ1-5|TRBV4-1
ASSQETRLGTGANQPQH
>TRBJ1-3|TRBV18
ASSPLGDITGNTIY
>TRBJ2-2|TRBV5-1
ASRPTLATTGELF
>TRBJ2-7|TRBV5-1
ASSPGGSSYEQY
>TRBJ2-2|TRBV9
ASSPMSTGELF
>TRBJ2-2|TRBV10-3
AISWPSNTGELF
>TRBJ2-1|TRBV10-3
ATAVDGTYNEQF
>TRBJ2-6|TRBV9
ASREGQFGSGANVLT
>TRBJ1-4|TRBV27
ASSQDMIDEKLF
>TRBJ1-2|TRBV6-5
ASRTATNYGYT
>TRBJ1-6|TRBV7-9
ASSLQAVDSPLH
>TRBJ1-3|TRBV3-1/TRBV3-2
ASSQDVGSSGNTIY
>TRBJ2-1|TRBV2
ASRGDYLEQF
>TRBJ2-7|TRBV18
ASSPQGARDEQY